There are a few counts of the clone carrying this T cell receptor (beta chain). Its cognate antigen is unknown. The data originate from a study of beta chain features in type 1 diabetes. Findings of the study overall: Patients with Type 1 diabetes showed moderately but significantly shorter TCRB CDR3s in all four CD4+ subsets.

Trimming removed 1 base at V and 12 bases at J, with 10 bases between. Germline CDR1 and CDR2: SEHNR and FQNEAQ (reference sequence). This CDR3 comprises 12 residues. The sequenced template was cDNA made from the entire isolated RNA. The protocol was immunoSEQ multiplex PCR, while the TCRdb copy is restricted to in-frame clones and leaves out a portion. The sample records more than 550,000 clones, around 15% being singletons. This sequence joins TRBV7-9 and TRBJ2-1; no firm D call. The source of this sequence is a man between 18 and 29 years old with type 1 diabetes. Sequencing input: naive CD4+ T cells from blood. CDR3 in amino acids: CASSLVSLVQFF. DNA of the CDR3: TGTGCCAGCAGCTTAGTCAGCTTGGTGCAGTTCTTC.